This note documents a single TCR beta chain sequence. Its target is unknown. These data belong to a study of cytomegalovirus exposure and HLA in healthy donors. General study findings and limits: Reports showed the classifier diagnosing cytomegalovirus status with high specificity and sensitivity. Cytomegalovirus-associated status was assigned to about 180 TCR beta chains. Most observed TCR sequences were rare, whereas some public TCRs were detected in many donors.

Here immunoSEQ multiplex PCR was the method, and the copy in TCRdb shows in-frame clones only, minus some. Among about 180,000 clones listed, about 85% were seen once. This CDR3 is built from 15 residues. V trimming: 7 bases; J trimming: 3 bases; junction bases outside the gene matches: 7. Germline V CDR1 and CDR2: LNHDA, SQIVND (reference sequence). The V and J genes are TRBV19 and TRBJ2-3; 10 nucleotides match TRBD2. The sequenced sample was PBMCs. The receptor comes from a man between 18 and 29 years old in good health and CMV-seropositive. In DNA, the CDR3 is TGTGCCAGTAAACAGCGGGAGGGCCTAACAGATACGCAGTATTTT. This codes for CASKQREGLTDTQYF.